This T cell receptor (beta chain) comes out of a study of response to subunit inactivated influenza vaccine. The CDR3 consists of 14 residues. The V gene lost 0 bases and the J gene lost 3 bases, with 10 bases spanning the gap. CDR1 is SGHRS and CDR2 is YFSETQ in the germline V gene. TCRdb recomputed calls from the RT-PCR reads with MiXCR, one row per CDR3 protein. The data show fewer than 800,000 distinct CDR3 sequences, about 15% seen once. V usage is TRBV5-1 and J usage is TRBJ2-7, with no clear D. The receptor was derived from a man in his fifties who received an inactivated influenza vaccine. The sequencing here drew on PBMCs from blood, taken roughly 12 days after vaccination. The DNA for the CDR3 is TGCGCCAGCAGCTTGGGGCACAGCAACTACGAGCAGTACTTC. Translation gives CASSLGHSNYEQYF.